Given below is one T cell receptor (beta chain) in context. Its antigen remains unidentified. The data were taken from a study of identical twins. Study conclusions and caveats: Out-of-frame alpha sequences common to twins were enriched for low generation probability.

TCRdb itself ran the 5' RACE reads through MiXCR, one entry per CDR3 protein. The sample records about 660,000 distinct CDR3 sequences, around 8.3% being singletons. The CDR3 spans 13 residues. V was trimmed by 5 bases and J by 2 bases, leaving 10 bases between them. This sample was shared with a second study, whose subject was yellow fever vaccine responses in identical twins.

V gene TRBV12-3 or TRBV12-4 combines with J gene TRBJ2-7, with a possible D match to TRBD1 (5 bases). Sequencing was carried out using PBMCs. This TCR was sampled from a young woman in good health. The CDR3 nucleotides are TGTGCCAGCAGTGATTTGGGGCCCTACGAGCAGTACTTC. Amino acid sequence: CASSDLGPYEQYF.